The 19 T cell receptor beta chains reported below all come from one sample, sequenced in a study of shared clonotypes between healthy human individuals. Profiled with immunoSEQ multiplex PCR; TCRdb holds only in-frame clones, not every one. The sample carries approximately 320,000 clones, about 74% recorded once. Source material: memory CD4+ T cells sorted from blood. Subset of the sample: CD45RA-negative fraction. The receptor source for this set is a man younger than 45 in good health.

J is TRBJ2-7 and V is TRBV5-4; D is perhaps TRBD2 (6 bases). This CDR3 region has 14 residues. Germline V gives CDR1 SGHNT, CDR2 YYREEE (reference sequence). Trimming shortened V by 4 bases and J by 1 base, and 12 bases separated the two germline ends. CDR3: CASSTSGLSYEQYF. As DNA, the CDR3 is TGTGCCAGCAGCACTTCGGGACTTTCCTACGAGCAGTACTTC.

The chain links TRBV5-4 to TRBJ2-1; TRBD2 matches at 9 bases. V gave up 6 bases and J gave up 10 bases; unmatched junction bases: 14. Looked up from germline, CDR1 is SGHNT and CDR2 is YYREEE (reference sequence). This CDR3 spans 15 amino acids. The CDR3 is CASTQGLSSGTEQFF. The DNA for the CDR3 is TGTGCCAGCACCCAAGGGTTGTCTAGCGGGACCGAGCAGTTCTTC. Looking up the rest from reference TRBV5-4 and TRBJ2-1 gives the full variable domain: ETGVTQSPTHLIKTRGQQVTLRCSSQSGHNTVSWYQQALGQGPQFIFQYYREEENGRGNFPPRFSGLQFPNYSSELNVNALELDDSALYLCASTQGLSSGTEQFFGPGTRLTVL.

This clone has a handful of counts. The rearrangement links TRBV12-5 to TRBJ1-1; perhaps TRBD1 as D (6 bases). There are 13 residues in the CDR3. CDR1 and CDR2 (germline): LGHNT, FRNRAP. V lost 5 bases, J lost 11 bases, and 18 bases lay in between. In DNA form, the CDR3 reads TGTGCTAGTGGTCTAACACAGGGCAGCATCGCTTTCTTT. Protein: CASGLTQGSIAFF.

V usage is TRBV2 and J usage is TRBJ1-4; D is possibly TRBD1 (5 bases). Trimming stripped 3 bases from V and 0 bases from J, with 20 bases between. Looked up from germline, CDR1 is SNHLY and CDR2 is FYNNEI. This CDR3 spans 19 amino acids. Here the CDR3 DNA reads TGTGCCAGCAGTGATTTGAGGCAGGGCATGGGAGCAACTAATGAAAAACTGTTTTTT. Its translation: CASSDLRQGMGATNEKLFF. Combining the CDR3 with reference TRBV2 and TRBJ1-4 gives the whole variable domain EPEVTQTPSHQVTQMGQEVILRCVPISNHLYFYWYRQILGQKVEFLVSFYNNEISEKSEIFDDQFSVERPDGSNFTLKIRSTKLEDSAMYFCASSDLRQGMGATNEKLFFGSGTQLSVL.

The rearrangement joins TRBV28 to TRBJ1-1; D gene uncertain. V lost 7 bases to trimming and J lost 1 base, with 13 bases between them. The CDR3 totals 14 residues. The V gene's germline CDR1 is MDHEN and CDR2 SYDVKM. CDR3 DNA sequence: TGTGCCAGCACCGATGGCGGCCCGAACACTGAAGCTTTCTTT. This gives the protein CASTDGGPNTEAFF. Combining the CDR3 with reference TRBV28 and TRBJ1-1 gives the whole variable domain DVKVTQSSRYLVKRTGEKVFLECVQDMDHENMFWYRQDPGLGLRLIYFSYDVKMKEKGDIPEGYSVSREKKERFSLILESASTNQTSMYLCASTDGGPNTEAFFGQGTRLTVV.

This clone appeared many times. This chain uses TRBV29-1 with TRBJ2-5; D not resolved. This CDR3 region has 10 residues. In germline, CDR1 is SQVTM, CDR2 ANQGSEA. Trimming removed 3 bases at V and 8 bases at J, with 7 bases between. As DNA, the CDR3 is TGCAGCGTTGATAGCTTTACCCAGTACTTC. It yields the protein CSVDSFTQYF.

The DNA of the CDR3 is TGCAGTGCTTTCTACTACAATGAGCAGTTCTTC. Its translation is CSAFYYNEQFF. The chain employs TRBV20-1 and TRBJ2-1, with unresolved D. Germline V gene sequence: CDR1 DFQATT, CDR2 SNEGSKA (reference sequence). There are 11 residues in the CDR3. V was trimmed by 5 bases and J by 3 bases, leaving 5 bases between them.

This rearrangement joins TRBV29-1 to TRBJ1-1, with 10 nucleotides matching TRBD1. With V trimmed by 5 bases and J by 11 bases, 11 bases remained unmatched. The CDR3 length is 13 residues. CDR1 is SQVTM, CDR2 ANQGSEA, per germline. CDR3 region: CSVTKDRGVDAFF. CDR3 nucleotide sequence: TGCAGCGTTACAAAGGACAGGGGGGTAGACGCTTTCTTT.

The chain employs TRBV10-3 and TRBJ2-1; D unresolved. The CDR3 covers 13 residues. Per germline, CDR1 ENHRY and CDR2 SYGVKD. Trimming shortened V by 2 bases and J by 4 bases, and 6 bases separated the two germline ends. The CDR3 DNA follows: TGTGCCATCAGTGAGAACAGATACAATGAGCAGTTCTTC. Translation: CAISENRYNEQFF.

The CDR3: CASSLGLAGEETQYF. The DNA for the CDR3 is TGTGCCAGCAGCTTGGGACTAGCGGGAGAAGAGACCCAGTACTTC. The rearrangement links TRBV5-4 to TRBJ2-5; 12 positions match TRBD2. CDR3 length: 15 amino acids. V lost 0 bases to trimming and J lost 3 bases; unmatched junction nucleotides: 0. The germline gives CDR1 SGHNT, CDR2 YYREEE (reference sequence). Full variable domain (outside the CDR3, taken from reference TRBV5-4 and TRBJ2-5): ETGVTQSPTHLIKTRGQQVTLRCSSQSGHNTVSWYQQALGQGPQFIFQYYREEENGRGNFPPRFSGLQFPNYSSELNVNALELDDSALYLCASSLGLAGEETQYFGPGTRLLVL.

In this sample, this clone turned up once. The V and J genes are TRBV25-1 and TRBJ2-1; tentatively, D is TRBD2 (6 bases). This CDR3 contains 14 residues. Between the trimmed V and J ends, which lost 4 bases and 7 bases, there was a span of 14 bases. CDR1 and CDR2 (germline): MGHDK, SYGVNS. The CDR3 reads CASSVGSGLNEQFF. The CDR3 bases are TGTGCCAGCAGTGTCGGGAGCGGGTTGAATGAGCAGTTCTTC. Complete variable domain (other parts from reference TRBV25-1 and TRBJ2-1): EADIYQTPRYLVIGTGKKITLECSQTMGHDKMYWYQQDPGMELHLIHYSYGVNSTEKGDLSSESTVSRIRTEHFPLTLESARPSHTSQYLCASSVGSGLNEQFFGPGTRLTVL.

This chain uses TRBV2 with TRBJ2-5; D is perhaps TRBD1 or TRBD2 (5 bases each). CDR1 and CDR2 from the germline V gene are SNHLY and FYNNEI. CDR3 length: 13 residues. Trimming shortened V by 7 bases and J by 5 bases, and 14 bases separated the two germline ends. CDR3 DNA: TGTGCCAGCATCCGGGACCGTTTGGAGACCCAGTACTTC. Protein sequence: CASIRDRLETQYF.

The chain uses TRBV18 and TRBJ1-2, with TRBD1 matching over 7 bases. The germline V gene has CDR1 KGHSH and CDR2 LQKENI. J gave up 7 bases and V 4 bases, and 6 bases lay outside the gene matches. The length of the CDR3 is 13 residues. The CDR3 sequence is CASSLQYRGGYTF. CDR3 nucleotides: TGTGCCAGCTCACTCCAGTACAGGGGTGGCTACACCTTC.

V gene TRBV5-5 combines with J gene TRBJ2-5; 9 nucleotides match TRBD1. There are 14 residues in the CDR3. The germline gives CDR1 SGHKS, CDR2 YYEKEE (reference sequence). Trimming at V came to 3 bases and at J to 6 bases, leaving 6 bases not matched to a gene. The DNA for the CDR3 is TGTGCCAGCAGCTCCTGGACAGGGGTGAAGACCCAGTACTTC. Protein sequence: CASSSWTGVKTQYF.

V and J are TRBV7-2 and TRBJ2-7; 8 bases map to TRBD1. J was trimmed by 4 bases and V by 5 bases; bases with no gene match: 10. CDR3 length: 15 residues. Germline V gene lookup returns CDR1 SGHTA and CDR2 FQGNSA. CDR3 region: CASSADRVPVYEQYF. The DNA for the CDR3 is TGTGCCAGCAGCGCGGACAGGGTACCGGTTTACGAGCAGTACTTC.

The V gene is TRBV7-2, the J gene TRBJ2-2; unclear D gene. This CDR3 comprises 15 residues. The germline V gene encodes CDR1 SGHTA and CDR2 FQGNSA. The V and J ends lost 5 bases and 0 bases respectively, with 10 bases between them. Written as DNA, the CDR3 is TGTGCCAGCAGCCCGCTCCGGACGAACACCGGGGAGCTGTTTTTT. Its translation is CASSPLRTNTGELFF.

The chain joins TRBV4-3 to TRBJ2-7; 8 bases match TRBD1. Losses at the gene ends were 0 bases for V and 2 bases for J; bases not matched to a gene: 0. This CDR3 comprises 14 residues. The germline V gene has CDR1 LGHNA and CDR2 YSLEER. CDR3 residues: CASSQETGAYEQYF. CDR3 bases: TGCGCCAGCAGCCAAGAGACAGGGGCCTACGAGCAGTACTTC.

The CDR3 sequence is CSVHPPGQNTEAFF. The CDR3 bases are TGCAGCGTTCACCCTCCGGGACAGAACACTGAAGCTTTCTTT. V is TRBV29-1 and J is TRBJ1-1, with D tentatively TRBD1 (6 bases). Germline lookup yields CDR1 SQVTM and CDR2 ANQGSEA. Trimming removed 5 bases from V and 1 base from J, with 14 bases in between. The CDR3 has 14 amino acids.

J is TRBJ1-1 and V is TRBV28, with 8 bases aligning to TRBD1. Losses at the gene ends were 6 bases for V and 7 bases for J; bases not matched to a gene: 13. CDR3 size: 15 residues. Germline V gene sequence: CDR1 MDHEN, CDR2 SYDVKM. CDR3 residues: CASRLSQGAVGEAFF. CDR3 coding DNA: TGTGCCAGCAGACTCTCCCAGGGGGCGGTAGGTGAAGCTTTCTTT.